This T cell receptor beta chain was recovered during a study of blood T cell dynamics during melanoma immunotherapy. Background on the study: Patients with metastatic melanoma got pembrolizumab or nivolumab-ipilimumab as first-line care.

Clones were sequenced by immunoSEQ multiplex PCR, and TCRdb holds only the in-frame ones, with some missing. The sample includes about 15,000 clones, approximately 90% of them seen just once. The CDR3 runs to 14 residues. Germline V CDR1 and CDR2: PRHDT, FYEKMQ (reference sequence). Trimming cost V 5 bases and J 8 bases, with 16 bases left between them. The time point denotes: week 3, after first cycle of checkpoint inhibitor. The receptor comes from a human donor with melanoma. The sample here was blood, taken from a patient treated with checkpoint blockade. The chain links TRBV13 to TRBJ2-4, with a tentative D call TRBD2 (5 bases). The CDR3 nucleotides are TGTGCCAGCAGCCCCCCGGGAAGTTTGTACATTCAGTACTTC. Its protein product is CASSPPGSLYIQYF.